The 5 T cell receptor beta chains below all came from one sample that was sequenced in a study of human versus mouse CDR3 diversity and MHC coevolution. The table came from immunoSEQ multiplex PCR; TCRdb's copy has only in-frame clones and leaves some out. The data show about 77,000 clones, with approximately 90% seen just once and about 0.14% held by the top ten. The sequencing sample was made of naive CD4+ T cells from blood. This sample's subset: CD45RO-negative CD62L-positive naive CD4 T cells. These receptors came from a person aged 25 to 69 in good health.

This clone was seen once. The chain recombines TRBV30 with TRBJ1-5, with D tentatively TRBD1 (6 bases). The CDR3 covers 16 residues. CDR1 and CDR2 from the germline V gene are GTSNPN and SVGIG (reference sequence). Trimming took off 2 bases at V and 6 bases at J, with 20 bases between the two ends. The DNA of the CDR3 is TGTGCCTGGAGTTACCACAGGGCCGCCGCTGGTCAGCCCCAGCATTTT. It is translated as CAWSYHRAAAGQPQHF.

The rearrangement uses TRBV27 and TRBJ2-5, with 10 positions matching TRBD1. The CDR3 is 16 residues long. Germline trimming cut 4 bases from V and 2 bases from J; bases unmatched to any gene: 7. From germline, CDR1 is MNHEY and CDR2 SMNVEV (reference sequence). For the CDR3, the DNA is TGTGCCAGCAGTTCGGCCGGGACAGGGGTTCAAGAGACCCAGTACTTC. Encoded protein: CASSSAGTGVQETQYF.

The V call is TRBV9, the J call TRBJ1-2; TRBD1 matches at 7 bases. The CDR3 runs 13 residues. CDR1 is SGDLS and CDR2 is YYNGEE in the germline V gene. V lost 4 bases and J lost 4; bases outside the gene matches: 4. CDR3 residues: CASSPRTGYGYTF. CDR3 in DNA: TGTGCCAGCAGCCCCCGGACAGGCTATGGCTACACCTTC.

V usage is TRBV5-1 and J usage is TRBJ1-4, with D unclear. The CDR3 sequence is 16 residues long. V dropped 0 bases and J dropped 3 bases, with 12 bases sitting between them. Germline-derived CDR1 and CDR2 are SGHRS and YFSETQ. As DNA, the CDR3 is TGCGCCAGCAGCTTGGACAGACCGGCGCCTAATGAAAAACTGTTTTTT. Its protein product is CASSLDRPAPNEKLFF.

The J gene is TRBJ2-1, the V gene TRBV18, with 10 bases that match TRBD2. V gave up 6 bases and J gave up 3 bases; unmatched junction bases: 5. Germline values: CDR1 KGHSH, CDR2 LQKENI. CDR3 length: 15 residues. This CDR3 is CASSPGTSDYNEQFF. The CDR3, as DNA: TGTGCCAGCTCGCCCGGGACTAGCGACTACAATGAGCAGTTCTTC.